This is a list of T cell receptor beta chains from one sample in a study of blood T cell repertoires in COVID-19. Using immunoSEQ multiplex PCR, the repertoire was profiled, and TCRdb retains in-frame clones only, with some absent. The table has 150,000 to 200,000 clones, nearly 90% seen once. Sample: PBMCs or T cells enriched from blood (not recorded which). Receptor source: a middle-aged woman with acute COVID-19. The CDR3 runs from the conserved cysteine through the conserved F or W. The D gene is left open where the match is weak. Clone size is shown for a subset of rows, as once, few, many or a class of expanded clone.

J gene | clone size | CDR3 length | V gene | D gene | CDR3 DNA | CDR3 protein
TRBJ1-6 | NA | 11 | TRBV12-3/TRBV12-4 | NA | TGTGCCAGCAGAGGTCTGACGGGGTTCCACTTT | CASRGLTGFHF
TRBJ2-5 | once | 15 | TRBV7-9 | NA | TGTGCCAGCAGCTTACGAGGTGTAGCGCAAGAGACCCAGTACTTC | CASSLRGVAQETQYF
TRBJ1-5 | once | 15 | TRBV19 | NA | TGTGCCAGTACCCCGGGACTTCATAGCAATCAGCCCCAGCATTTT | CASTPGLHSNQPQHF
TRBJ2-2 | NA | 12 | TRBV5-6 | NA | TGTGCCAGCAGCAACAACAACGGGGAGCTGTTTTTT | CASSNNNGELFF
TRBJ2-3 | NA | 17 | TRBV11-3 | TRBD2 | TGTGCCAGCAGCTTGGGGGGGTCAAAGTACAGCACAGATACGCAGTATTTT | CASSLGGSKYSTDTQYF
TRBJ2-3 | NA | 15 | TRBV27 | TRBD2 | TGTGCCAGCAGTGGGGCTAGCGGGAGCACAGATACGCAGTATTTT | CASSGASGSTDTQYF
TRBJ2-5 | NA | 13 | TRBV5-4 | NA | TGTGCCAGCAGCTTGGTCCTCCAAGAGACCCAGTACTTC | CASSLVLQETQYF
TRBJ2-7 | NA | 16 | TRBV19 | TRBD1 | TGTGCCAGTAGTATAGTGGCCAGGGGGAACTCCTACGAGCAGTACTTC | CASSIVARGNSYEQYF
TRBJ2-3 | NA | 14 | TRBV7-9 | NA | TGTGCCAGCAGCCCCCGGGGTGGTGGAGATACGCAGTATTTT | CASSPRGGGDTQYF
TRBJ2-7 | few | 16 | TRBV14 | TRBD1 | TGTGCCAGCAGCTCCCTAGGACAGGGGGCAACCTACGAGCAGTACTTC | CASSSLGQGATYEQYF
TRBJ1-1 | NA | 14 | TRBV29-1 | TRBD1 | TGCAGCGTAAGATCGACAGGGACTTACACTGAAGCTTTCTTT | CSVRSTGTYTEAFF
TRBJ1-3 | NA | 15 | TRBV30 | NA | TGTGCCTGGAGTGTAGGGCAGGGGATTGGAAACACCATATATTTT | CAWSVGQGIGNTIYF
TRBJ2-3 | NA | 15 | TRBV21-1 | NA | TGTGCCAGCAGCAAAACGAACAGGGTAGCAGATACGCAGTATTTT | CASSKTNRVADTQYF
TRBJ1-2 | NA | 16 | TRBV13 | NA | TGTGCCAGCAGCTCACCATCCGGGACAAGAGCCATTGGCTACACCTTC | CASSSPSGTRAIGYTF
TRBJ2-1 | NA | 15 | TRBV4-2 | TRBD2 | TGTGCCAGCAGCCTACCTAGCGGGAGTTACAATGAGCAGTTCTTC | CASSLPSGSYNEQFF
TRBJ2-7 | NA | 15 | TRBV19 | TRBD2 | TGTGCCAGTACCCCGGGACTAGCGGGTTTCTACGAGCAGTACTTC | CASTPGLAGFYEQYF
TRBJ2-1 | NA | 15 | TRBV7-8 | TRBD1 | TGTGCCAGCAGCCCTAGACAGGGGGCCTACAATGAGCAGTTCTTC | CASSPRQGAYNEQFF
TRBJ1-5 | NA | 15 | TRBV28 | NA | TGTGCCAGCAGTTTAAACAGTTATAGCAATCAGCCCCAGCATTTT | CASSLNSYSNQPQHF
TRBJ2-2 | NA | 12 | TRBV30 | NA | TGTGCCTGGAGTGGGGCCTTTCGGGAGCTGTTTTTT | CAWSGAFRELFF
TRBJ2-5 | NA | 17 | TRBV14 | TRBD2 | TGTGCCAGCAGCCATCACTCACTAGCGGGGGGGCCCGAGACCCAGTACTTC | CASSHHSLAGGPETQYF
TRBJ1-2 | NA | 13 | TRBV12-3/TRBV12-4 | TRBD1 | TGTGCCAGCAGAACAGGGGGCGCGGCTGGCTACACCTTC | CASRTGGAAGYTF
TRBJ1-2 | NA | 14 | TRBV6-6 | NA | TGTGCCAGCAGCGGATCATCTAAGCGAGGTGGCTACACCTTC | CASSGSSKRGGYTF
TRBJ1-4 | once | 16 | TRBV7-2 | TRBD1 | TGTGCCAGCAGCTTAGTTACAGGACAGGGGGCTATTCAGCTGTTTTTT | CASSLVTGQGAIQLFF
TRBJ1-6 | NA | 13 | TRBV7-9 | NA | TGTGCCAGCAGCCAGTTCCAAAATTCACCCCTCCACTTT | CASSQFQNSPLHF
TRBJ2-2 | NA | 16 | TRBV2 | NA | TGTGCCAGCAGCGGGACACGCCCTACGAACACCGGGGAGCTGTTTTTT | CASSGTRPTNTGELFF
TRBJ2-4 | NA | 12 | TRBV6-5 | TRBD1 | TGTGCCAGCAGTTACGACAGGGTCATTCAGTACTTC | CASSYDRVIQYF
TRBJ2-7 | NA | 12 | TRBV21-1 | NA | TGTGCCGGACAGGGTATTCCCTACGAGCAGTACTTC | CAGQGIPYEQYF
TRBJ2-2 | NA | 17 | TRBV19 | TRBD2 | TGTGCCAGTAGTGCCCCGGGACTAGCAGAAAAAACCGGGGAGCTGTTTTTT | CASSAPGLAEKTGELFF
TRBJ2-5 | NA | 15 | TRBV9 | NA | TGTGCCAGCAGCGTAGATCCAAAGCGGGCAGAGACCCAGTACTTC | CASSVDPKRAETQYF
TRBJ1-2 | NA | 16 | TRBV10-2 | TRBD1 | TGCGCCAGCAGTGAGTCGCAAGTCCAGGGGGCTTCTGGCTACACCTTC | CASSESQVQGASGYTF
TRBJ1-2 | NA | 15 | TRBV4-1 | NA | TGCGCCAGCAGCCACCGCTCAGCAGGGATCTATGGCTACACCTTC | CASSHRSAGIYGYTF
TRBJ2-7 | once | 14 | TRBV19 | NA | TGTGCCAGTAGTAGCGGGACAGCCTCCTACGAGCAGTACTTC | CASSSGTASYEQYF
TRBJ2-5 | NA | 14 | TRBV6-5 | NA | TGTGCCAGCAGTCTAACACGGGCGGGAGAGACCCAGTACTTC | CASSLTRAGETQYF
TRBJ1-1 | NA | 13 | TRBV30 | NA | TGTGCCTGGGGAAGCGTGCCGATCACTGAAGCTTTCTTT | CAWGSVPITEAFF
TRBJ1-2 | NA | 13 | TRBV5-8 | NA | TGTGCCAGCAGCCTGAACTTAAACTATGGCTACACCTTC | CASSLNLNYGYTF
TRBJ1-5 | NA | 15 | TRBV19 | NA | TGTGCCAGTAGTATGCGGGCCCGGGGCAATCAGCCCCAGCATTTT | CASSMRARGNQPQHF
TRBJ2-7 | NA | 13 | TRBV27 | NA | TGTGCCTCGTCCTCGAGGTCTAGCTACGAGCAGTACTTC | CASSSRSSYEQYF
TRBJ2-7 | once | 16 | TRBV5-1 | NA | TGCGCCAGCAGCTCCCTCGGACAGACTAATATCTACGAGCAGTACTTC | CASSSLGQTNIYEQYF
TRBJ2-3 | NA | 18 | TRBV2 | TRBD1 | TGTGCCAGCAGTGAAGGAAGGGGGCAGGGGGTTGGTACAGATACGCAGTATTTT | CASSEGRGQGVGTDTQYF
TRBJ2-4 | NA | 15 | TRBV6-5 | NA | TGTGCCAGCAGTTACGATCCGGGTCCAACAAACATTCAGTACTTC | CASSYDPGPTNIQYF
TRBJ1-5 | NA | 17 | TRBV28 | TRBD1 | TGTGCCAGCAGTTTATTAGGTACAGGGGCTCTTAATCAGCCCCAGCATTTT | CASSLLGTGALNQPQHF